One and the same sample provided the 11 T cell receptor beta chains below, sequenced in a study of OX40 agonist ivuxolimab in advanced cancers. Profiled with immunoSEQ multiplex PCR; TCRdb holds only in-frame clones, not every one. The data show 20,000 to 25,000 clones, more than 80% seen once. Sample: CD4+ or CD8+ T cells sorted from blood, taken in a trial of the OX40 agonist ivuxolimab. The source is an adult with an advanced solid tumor such as melanoma, head and neck, liver or kidney cancer.

This chain links TRBV5-6 with TRBJ2-1; D is uncertain. Looked up from germline, CDR1 is SGHDT and CDR2 is YYEEEE. V was trimmed by 2 bases and J by 4 bases, leaving 10 bases between them. This CDR3 is 14 amino acids long. CDR3: CASSFLGPYNEQFF. The CDR3 nucleotides read TGTGCCAGCAGCTTCCTTGGCCCATACAATGAGCAGTTCTTC.

This rearrangement joins TRBV12-5 to TRBJ2-1; TRBD2 is a possible D gene (6 bases). Per the germline V gene, CDR1 is LGHNT and CDR2 is FRNRAP. V was shortened by 5 bases and J by 3 bases, with 8 bases between the two germline ends. The CDR3 covers 13 residues. CDR3 in DNA: TGTGCTAGTGGTACTAGCTACTACAATGAGCAGTTCTTC. This sequence encodes CASGTSYYNEQFF.

The J gene is TRBJ1-1, the V gene TRBV27; D gene ambiguous. This CDR3 has 11 residues. Trimming pared 4 bases from V and 4 bases from J, leaving 4 bases between. Per germline, CDR1 MNHEY and CDR2 SMNVEV (reference sequence). CDR3 protein: CASSSGTEAFF. The CDR3 DNA follows: TGTGCCAGCAGTTCGGGCACTGAAGCTTTCTTT.

The chain recombines TRBV28 with TRBJ2-7; the D is unclear. V shed 2 bases and J shed 0 bases, with 8 bases lying between them. Germline CDR1 and CDR2: MDHEN and SYDVKM. The CDR3 consists of 14 residues. The CDR3 loop reads CASSLPGYSYEQYF. The CDR3 coding sequence is TGTGCCAGCAGTTTACCCGGATACTCCTACGAGCAGTACTTC.

V is TRBV11-2 and J is TRBJ2-7; 7 positions agree with TRBD2. The V segment lost 0 bases and the J segment 7 bases; nucleotides outside the gene matches: 6. CDR3 length: 14 residues. Looked up from germline, CDR1 is SGHAT and CDR2 is FQNNGV. The CDR3 region is CASSLEVQRGEQYF. The CDR3 bases are TGTGCCAGCAGCTTAGAGGTCCAGCGGGGAGAGCAGTACTTC.

The chain has TRBV28 and TRBJ2-7; 12 nucleotides match TRBD2. With 8 bases clipped from V and 3 bases from J, the junction kept 8 bases outside the gene matches. The CDR3 extends over 15 amino acids. CDR1 and CDR2 from the germline V gene are MDHEN and SYDVKM. The CDR3 sequence: CASRQLAGGLYEQYF. The DNA of the CDR3 is TGTGCCAGCCGACAGCTAGCGGGGGGGCTCTACGAGCAGTACTTC.

The chain is built from TRBV7-3 and TRBJ2-7, with TRBD1 matching over 8 bases. Germline assignment: CDR1 SGHTA and CDR2 FQGTGA. The trim removed 5 bases at V and 6 bases at J, leaving 3 bases unmatched. The CDR3 totals 12 residues. For the CDR3, the DNA is TGTGCCAGCAGCCATACAGGGGGCGAGCAGTACTTC. Protein product: CASSHTGGEQYF.

V is TRBV12-1 and J is TRBJ1-1. TRBV12-1 has pseudogene status. This CDR3 contains 16 residues. This CDR3 is CASSFDPLPQNTEAFF. The CDR3 nucleotides are TGTGCCAGCAGCTTTGACCCCCTCCCTCAGAACACTGAAGCTTTCTTT.

This clone was observed a few times. J is TRBJ2-3 and V is TRBV11-2, with 9 nucleotides matching TRBD2. V was pared by 4 bases and J by 4 bases, with 6 bases of the junction left unmatched. CDR1 and CDR2 from the germline V gene are SGHAT and FQNNGV. The CDR3 loop spans 15 amino acids. The DNA for the CDR3 is TGTGCCAGCAGCTCCCAAGCGGGAGGATCAGATACGCAGTATTTT. Residues: CASSSQAGGSDTQYF.

In this sample, this clone turned up a few times. The genes are TRBV4-1 and TRBJ2-3; D possibly corresponds to TRBD2 (6 bases). Germline CDR1 and CDR2: MGHRA and YSYEKL. This CDR3 has 12 residues. Trimming removed 6 bases from V and 2 bases from J, with 6 bases in between. The CDR3 reads CASRGLTDTQYF. Here the CDR3 DNA reads TGCGCCAGCAGGGGACTCACAGATACGCAGTATTTT.

The genes are TRBV11-3 and TRBJ2-2; 11 nucleotides match TRBD1. V lost 5 bases, J lost 5 bases, and 7 bases stayed unmatched. Germline CDR1 SGHNT, CDR2 YENEEA. This CDR3 is 16 amino acids long. The CDR3 spells CASSLGQGARTGELFF. Here the CDR3 DNA reads TGTGCCAGCAGCCTAGGACAGGGGGCGAGGACCGGGGAGCTGTTTTTT. The complete variable domain, with remaining parts taken from reference TRBV11-3 and TRBJ2-2, reads EAGVVQSPRYKIIEKKQPVAFWCNPISGHNTLYWYLQNLGQGPELLIRYENEEAVDDSQLPKDRFSAERLKGVDSTLKIQPAELGDSAVYLCASSLGQGARTGELFFGEGSRLTVL.